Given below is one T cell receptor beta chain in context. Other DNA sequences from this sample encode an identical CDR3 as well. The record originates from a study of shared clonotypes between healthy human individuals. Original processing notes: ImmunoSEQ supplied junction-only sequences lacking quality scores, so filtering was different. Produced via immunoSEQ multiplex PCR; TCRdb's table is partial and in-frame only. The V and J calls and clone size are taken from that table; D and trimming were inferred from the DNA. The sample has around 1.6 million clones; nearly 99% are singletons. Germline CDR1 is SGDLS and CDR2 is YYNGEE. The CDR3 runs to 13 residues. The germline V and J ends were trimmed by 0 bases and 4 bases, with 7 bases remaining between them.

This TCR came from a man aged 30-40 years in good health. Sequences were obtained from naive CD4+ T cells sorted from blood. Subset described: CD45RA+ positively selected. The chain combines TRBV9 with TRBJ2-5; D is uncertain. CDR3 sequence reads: CASSVGVLETQYF. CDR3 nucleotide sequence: TGTGCCAGCAGCGTAGGGGTCCTAGAGACCCAGTACTTC.